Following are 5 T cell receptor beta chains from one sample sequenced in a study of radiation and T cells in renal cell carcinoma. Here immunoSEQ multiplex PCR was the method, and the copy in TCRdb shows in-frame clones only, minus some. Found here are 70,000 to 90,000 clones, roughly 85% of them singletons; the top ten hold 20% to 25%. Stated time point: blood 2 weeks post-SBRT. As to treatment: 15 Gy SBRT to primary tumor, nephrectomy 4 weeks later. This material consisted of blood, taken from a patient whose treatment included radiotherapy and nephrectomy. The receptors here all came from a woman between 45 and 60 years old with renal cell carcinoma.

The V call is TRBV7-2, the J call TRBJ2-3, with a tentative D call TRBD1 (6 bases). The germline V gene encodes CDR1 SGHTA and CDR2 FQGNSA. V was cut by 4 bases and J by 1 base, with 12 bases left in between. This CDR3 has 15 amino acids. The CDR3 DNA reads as TGTGCCAGCAGCTCACACAAGGGGGGCACAGATACGCAGTATTTT. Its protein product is CASSSHKGGTDTQYF.

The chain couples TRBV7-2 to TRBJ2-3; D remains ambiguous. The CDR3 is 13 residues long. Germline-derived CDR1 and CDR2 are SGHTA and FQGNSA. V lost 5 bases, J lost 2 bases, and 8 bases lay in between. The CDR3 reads CASSRVSTDTQYF. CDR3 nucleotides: TGTGCCAGCAGCCGAGTATCCACAGATACGCAGTATTTT.

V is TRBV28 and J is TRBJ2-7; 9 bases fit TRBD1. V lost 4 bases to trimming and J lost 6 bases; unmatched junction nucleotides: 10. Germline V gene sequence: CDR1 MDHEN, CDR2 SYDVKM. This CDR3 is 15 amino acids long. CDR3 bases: TGTGCCAGCAGTTCCACCGGGACAGGGTCTGGCGAGCAGTACTTC. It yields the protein CASSSTGTGSGEQYF. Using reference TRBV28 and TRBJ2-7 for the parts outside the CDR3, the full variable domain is DVKVTQSSRYLVKRTGEKVFLECVQDMDHENMFWYRQDPGLGLRLIYFSYDVKMKEKGDIPEGYSVSREKKERFSLILESASTNQTSMYLCASSSTGTGSGEQYFGPGTRLTVT.

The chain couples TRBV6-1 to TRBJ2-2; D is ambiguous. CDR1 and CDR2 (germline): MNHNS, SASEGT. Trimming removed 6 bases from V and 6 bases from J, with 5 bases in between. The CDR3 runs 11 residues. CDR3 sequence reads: CASRLPGELFF. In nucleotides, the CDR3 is TGTGCCAGCAGACTCCCCGGGGAGCTGTTTTTT.

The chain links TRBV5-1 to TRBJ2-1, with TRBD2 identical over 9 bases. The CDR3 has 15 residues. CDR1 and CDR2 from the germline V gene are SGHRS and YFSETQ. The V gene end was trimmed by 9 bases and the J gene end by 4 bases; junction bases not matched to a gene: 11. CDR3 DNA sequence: TGCGCCACCAAGAAGACTAGCGGACCGTACAATGAGCAGTTCTTC. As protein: CATKKTSGPYNEQFF. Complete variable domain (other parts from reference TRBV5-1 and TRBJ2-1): KAGVTQTPRYLIKTRGQQVTLSCSPISGHRSVSWYQQTPGQGLQFLFEYFSETQRNKGNFPGRFSGRQFSNSRSEMNVSTLELGDSALYLCATKKTSGPYNEQFFGPGTRLTVL.